The 7 T cell receptor beta chains given below trace back to one sample, sequenced in a study of shared clonotypes between healthy human individuals. Repertoires were generated with immunoSEQ multiplex PCR, while TCRdb's copy carries only in-frame clones and drops some. The data contain some 2.3 million clones, more than 85% of them singletons. Sequenced sample: naive CD4+ T cells from PBMCs. Subset specified: CD45RA+ positively selected. These receptors all come from a man younger than 35 in good health. Some clones in this sample may be carry-over from other donors' samples.

This chain connects TRBV7-9 to TRBJ1-4; weak D call: TRBD1 (5 bases). V lost 2 bases and J lost 8, with 12 bases in between. This CDR3 contains 14 residues. Germline V lookup: CDR1 SEHNR, CDR2 FQNEAQ (reference sequence). CDR3 sequence: CASSLKGPHEKLFF. CDR3 sequence (DNA): TGTGCCAGCAGCTTAAAGGGACCCCACGAAAAACTGTTTTTT.

This sequence joins TRBV28 and TRBJ1-1; 8 positions agree with TRBD1. CDR1 is MDHEN and CDR2 is SYDVKM in the germline V gene. This CDR3 is 13 amino acids long. V was pared by 6 bases and J by 10 bases, with 10 bases of the junction left unmatched. The CDR3 nucleotides are TGTGCCAGCAGCTTACAGAACGACAGGGGAGCTTTCTTT. It specifies CASSLQNDRGAFF.

The chain has TRBV29-1 and TRBJ2-3; 7 bases agree with TRBD2. Germline assignment: CDR1 SQVTM and CDR2 ANQGSEA. The CDR3 has 16 residues. V gave up 1 base and J gave up 1 base; unmatched junction bases: 8. The CDR3 sequence: CSVEGSSGMGTDTQYF. CDR3 sequence (DNA): TGCAGCGTTGAAGGGTCCAGCGGGATGGGCACAGATACGCAGTATTTT.

V usage is TRBV7-2 and J usage is TRBJ1-2; no clear D. Looked up from germline, CDR1 is SGHTA and CDR2 is FQGNSA. V lost 5 bases, J lost 3 bases, and 22 bases lay in between. The CDR3 runs to 17 residues. The CDR3, as DNA: TGTGCCAGCAGCCCCCACGGCCGGGTGATAGGTCACTATGGCTACACCTTC. Its translation: CASSPHGRVIGHYGYTF.

The gene calls are TRBV5-1 and TRBJ2-1; D not certain. Germline CDR1 SGHRS, CDR2 YFSETQ. The CDR3 has 14 amino acids. V was shortened by 0 bases and J by 8 bases, with 12 bases between the two germline ends. This CDR3 reads CASSLGAASDEQFF. CDR3 in DNA: TGCGCCAGCAGCTTGGGAGCTGCGTCCGATGAGCAGTTCTTC.

This clone was seen just once. The V and J genes are TRBV28 and TRBJ2-1; D perhaps matches TRBD1 (7 bases). V shed 8 bases and J shed 1 base, with 18 bases lying between them. This CDR3 contains 16 residues. Germline loops: CDR1 MDHEN, CDR2 SYDVKM. The chain's CDR3 is CASWQGGGGSYNEQFF. CDR3 in DNA: TGTGCCAGCTGGCAGGGGGGAGGCGGGTCCTACAATGAGCAGTTCTTC.

This sequence joins TRBV28 and TRBJ2-2, with D perhaps TRBD1 or TRBD2 (6 bases each). Germline CDR1 reads MDHEN; CDR2 reads SYDVKM. Trimming removed 6 bases at V and 1 base at J, with 12 bases between. CDR3 size: 15 residues. The DNA for the CDR3 is TGTGCCAGCAGCGAAGGAGGGGGGAACACCGGGGAGCTGTTTTTT. This sequence encodes CASSEGGGNTGELFF.